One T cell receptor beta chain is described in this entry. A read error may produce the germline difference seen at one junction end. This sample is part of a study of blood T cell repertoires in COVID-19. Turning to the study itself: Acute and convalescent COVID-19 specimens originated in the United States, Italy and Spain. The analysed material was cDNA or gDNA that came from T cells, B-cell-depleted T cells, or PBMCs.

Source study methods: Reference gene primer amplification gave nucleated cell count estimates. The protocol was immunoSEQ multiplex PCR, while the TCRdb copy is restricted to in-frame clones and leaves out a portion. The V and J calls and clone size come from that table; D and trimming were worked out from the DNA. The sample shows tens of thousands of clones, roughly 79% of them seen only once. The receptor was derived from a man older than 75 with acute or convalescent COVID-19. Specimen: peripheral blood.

The CDR3 DNA sequence: TGCGCCAGCAGACAAGTCAGGGGACCGAACACCGGGGAGCTGTTTTTT. Translation gives CASRQVRGPNTGELFF. This chain joins TRBV4-1 and TRBJ2-2; D possibly corresponds to TRBD1 (6 bases). CDR1 is MGHRA, CDR2 YSYEKL, per germline. This CDR3 is built from 16 residues.